The 10 T cell receptor beta chains below come from one sample, sequenced in a study of cytomegalovirus exposure and HLA in healthy donors. Clones were sequenced by immunoSEQ multiplex PCR, and TCRdb holds only the in-frame ones, with some missing. The sample holds over 200,000 clones; about 91% are singletons and the top ten take about 2.7%. The specimen was PBMCs. These receptors all stem from a woman aged 18 to 35 in good health and CMV-seronegative.

This sequence joins TRBV2 and TRBJ2-2; 7 positions match TRBD2. CDR1 and CDR2 (germline): SNHLY, FYNNEI. After removal of 5 bases from V and 3 bases from J, the junction contained 6 bases not matched to a gene. CDR3 length equals 15 residues. The CDR3 coding sequence is TGTGCCAGCAGTAAACTAGCGTCAGACACCGGGGAGCTGTTTTTT. It encodes CASSKLASDTGELFF.

The chain uses TRBV6-1 and TRBJ2-5; possible D gene TRBD1, 7 bases. Germline V gene sequence: CDR1 MNHNS, CDR2 SASEGT. The CDR3 has 13 residues. V was cut by 8 bases and J by 7 bases, with 17 bases left in between. In DNA form, the CDR3 reads TGTGCCAGCTACGACAGGGCGGAGGGGACCCAGTACTTC. Its protein product is CASYDRAEGTQYF.

This clone was detected only a few times. The gene calls are TRBV6-4 and TRBJ2-2, with 7 bases that match TRBD2. V lost 0 bases to trimming and J lost 4 bases; unmatched junction nucleotides: 2. Germline lookup yields CDR1 MRHNA and CDR2 SNTAGT. The CDR3 spans 15 residues. The CDR3 region is CASSDSREGTGELFF. CDR3 nucleotides: TGTGCCAGCAGTGACTCGAGGGAGGGCACCGGGGAGCTGTTTTTT.

The chain employs TRBV4-1 and TRBJ2-3; TRBD1 agrees at 7 bases. In germline, CDR1 is MGHRA, CDR2 YSYEKL. CDR3 size: 16 residues. V was pared by 3 bases and J by 0 bases, with 6 bases of the junction left unmatched. CDR3 nucleotides: TGCGCCAGCAGCCATGCCTGGACAGGAAGCACAGATACGCAGTATTTT. Translation: CASSHAWTGSTDTQYF.

The rearrangement links TRBV11-1 to TRBJ2-7, with TRBD2 matching 13 bases. From germline, CDR1 is SGHAT and CDR2 FQDESV (reference sequence). V gave up 1 base and J gave up 5 bases; unmatched junction bases: 11. The CDR3 is made up of 18 amino acids. The chain's CDR3 is CASSLVGQGLAGVDEQYF. Written as DNA, the CDR3 is TGTGCCAGCAGCTTAGTCGGACAAGGACTAGCGGGAGTAGACGAGCAGTACTTC.

The chain joins TRBV15 to TRBJ2-5, with 11 bases lining up with TRBD1. The CDR3 totals 16 residues. Germline CDR1 LNHNV, CDR2 YYDKDF (reference sequence). V shed 4 bases, J shed 1 base, and the junction held 5 bases outside the gene matches. In DNA, the CDR3 is TGTGCCACCAGCACGGGGACAGGGGGGGCCCAAGAGACCCAGTACTTC. Protein: CATSTGTGGAQETQYF.

Concerning this clone itself: In the same sample, other DNA sequences code for this CDR3. This sequence joins TRBV5-1 and TRBJ1-1, with TRBD1 matching over 8 bases. Germline values: CDR1 SGHRS, CDR2 YFSETQ. V lost 4 bases and J lost 0; bases outside the gene matches: 5. This CDR3 spans 15 amino acids. CDR3 protein: CASSARQGMNTEAFF. CDR3 in DNA: TGCGCCAGCAGCGCTAGACAGGGGATGAACACTGAAGCTTTCTTT.

The V call is TRBV4-3, the J call TRBJ2-7; TRBD2 matches at 9 bases. V gave up 2 bases and J gave up 1 base; unmatched junction bases: 0. The germline CDR1 and CDR2 sequences are LGHNA and YSLEER. The CDR3 is 14 residues long. The CDR3 reads CASSQLAGSYEQYF. CDR3 in DNA: TGCGCCAGCAGCCAACTAGCGGGATCCTACGAGCAGTACTTC.

The table lists this clone with a count of one. The J gene is TRBJ2-7, the V gene TRBV2; 9 positions match TRBD1. CDR1 and CDR2 from the germline V gene are SNHLY and FYNNEI. The V segment lost 5 bases and the J segment 0 bases; nucleotides outside the gene matches: 11. There are 17 residues in the CDR3. CDR3 loop: CASSHSQGALLSYEQYF. The CDR3 DNA reads TGTGCCAGCAGTCACTCACAGGGGGCCCTTCTCTCCTACGAGCAGTACTTC.

There are a few counts of this clone. The chain couples TRBV5-1 to TRBJ2-7, with unresolved D. The CDR3 covers 13 residues. CDR1 and CDR2 from the germline V gene are SGHRS and YFSETQ. Between the trimmed V and J ends, which lost 4 bases and 1 base, there was a span of 9 bases. The CDR3 spells CASSPYRSYEQYF. The CDR3 bases are TGCGCCAGCAGCCCCTATCGGTCCTACGAGCAGTACTTC. The whole variable domain, filled in from reference TRBV5-1 and TRBJ2-7, reads KAGVTQTPRYLIKTRGQQVTLSCSPISGHRSVSWYQQTPGQGLQFLFEYFSETQRNKGNFPGRFSGRQFSNSRSEMNVSTLELGDSALYLCASSPYRSYEQYFGPGTRLTVT.